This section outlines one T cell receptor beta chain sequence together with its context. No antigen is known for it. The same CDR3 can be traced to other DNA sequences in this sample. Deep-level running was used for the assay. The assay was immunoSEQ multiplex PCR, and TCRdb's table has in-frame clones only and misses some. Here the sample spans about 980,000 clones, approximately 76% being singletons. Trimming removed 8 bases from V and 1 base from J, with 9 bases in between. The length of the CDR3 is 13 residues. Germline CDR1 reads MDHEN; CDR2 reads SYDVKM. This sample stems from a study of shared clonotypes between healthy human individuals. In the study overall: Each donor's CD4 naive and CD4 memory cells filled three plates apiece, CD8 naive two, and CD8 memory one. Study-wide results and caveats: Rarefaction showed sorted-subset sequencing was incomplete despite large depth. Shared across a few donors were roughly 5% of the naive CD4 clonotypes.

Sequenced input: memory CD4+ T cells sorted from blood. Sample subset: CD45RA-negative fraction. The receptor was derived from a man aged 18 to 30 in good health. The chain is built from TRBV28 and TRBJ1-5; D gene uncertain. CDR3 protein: CASSPDSNQPQHF. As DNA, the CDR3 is TGTGCCAGCTCTCCCGACAGCAATCAGCCCCAGCATTTT.